This paragraph reports one T cell receptor (beta chain). Its antigen is unidentified. V gave up 6 bases and J gave up 1 base, with 19 bases separating them. Germline CDR1 reads SGHRS; CDR2 reads YFSETQ. This CDR3 is 16 amino acids long. The data belong to a study of identical twins. Study-level points and caveats: Among out-of-frame alpha sequences shared by twins, low generation probability occurred in excess.

Each CDR3 protein gets one entry after TCRdb re-called the 5' RACE reads with MiXCR. In the table there are some 1,700,000 distinct CDR3 sequences, about 31% of which are singletons. This sequence joins TRBV5-1 and TRBJ1-1; tentative D call: TRBD1 (5 bases). Specimen: cord blood. This TCR came from a newborn girl in good health. For the CDR3, the DNA is TGCGCCAGCAACTTAGCTTATCAGGGATGGAACACTGAAGCTTTCTTT. Translated: CASNLAYQGWNTEAFF.